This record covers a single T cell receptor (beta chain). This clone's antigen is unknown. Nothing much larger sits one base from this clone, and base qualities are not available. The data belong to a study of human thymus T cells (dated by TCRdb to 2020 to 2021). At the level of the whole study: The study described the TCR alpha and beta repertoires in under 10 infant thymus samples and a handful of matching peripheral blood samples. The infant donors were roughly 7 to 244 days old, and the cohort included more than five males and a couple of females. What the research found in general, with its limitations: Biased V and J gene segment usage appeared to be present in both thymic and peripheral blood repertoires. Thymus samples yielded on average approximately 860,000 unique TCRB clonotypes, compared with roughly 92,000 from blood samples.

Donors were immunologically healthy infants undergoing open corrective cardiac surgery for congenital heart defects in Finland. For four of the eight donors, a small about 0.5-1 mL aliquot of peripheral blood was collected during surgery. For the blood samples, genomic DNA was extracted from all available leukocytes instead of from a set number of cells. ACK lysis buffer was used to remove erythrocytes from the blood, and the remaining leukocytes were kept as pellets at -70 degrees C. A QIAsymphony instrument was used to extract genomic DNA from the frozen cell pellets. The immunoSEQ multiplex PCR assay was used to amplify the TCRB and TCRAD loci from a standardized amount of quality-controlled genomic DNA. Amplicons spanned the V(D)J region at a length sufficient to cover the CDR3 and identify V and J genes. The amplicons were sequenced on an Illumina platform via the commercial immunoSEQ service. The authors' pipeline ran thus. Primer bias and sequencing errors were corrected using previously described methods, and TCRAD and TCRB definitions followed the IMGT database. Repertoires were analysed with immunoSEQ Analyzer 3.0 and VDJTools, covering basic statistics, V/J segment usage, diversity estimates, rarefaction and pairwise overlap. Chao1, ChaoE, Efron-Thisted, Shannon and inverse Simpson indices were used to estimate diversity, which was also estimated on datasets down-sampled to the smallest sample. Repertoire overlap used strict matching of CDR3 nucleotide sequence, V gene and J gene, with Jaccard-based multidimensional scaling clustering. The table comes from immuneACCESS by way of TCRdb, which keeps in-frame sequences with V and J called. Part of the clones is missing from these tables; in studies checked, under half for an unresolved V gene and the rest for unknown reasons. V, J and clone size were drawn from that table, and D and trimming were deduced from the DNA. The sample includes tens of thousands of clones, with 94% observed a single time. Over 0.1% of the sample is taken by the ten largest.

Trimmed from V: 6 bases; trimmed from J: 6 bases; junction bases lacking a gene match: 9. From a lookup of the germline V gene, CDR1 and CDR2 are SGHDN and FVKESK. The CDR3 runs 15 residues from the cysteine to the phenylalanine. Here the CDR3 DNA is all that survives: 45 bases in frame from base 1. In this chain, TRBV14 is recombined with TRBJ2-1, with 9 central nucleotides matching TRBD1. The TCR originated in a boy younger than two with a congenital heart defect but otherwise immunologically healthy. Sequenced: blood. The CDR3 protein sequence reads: CASSYGTGSPNEQFF. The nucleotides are TGTGCCAGCAGTTACGGGACAGGGTCTCCCAATGAGCAGTTCTTC. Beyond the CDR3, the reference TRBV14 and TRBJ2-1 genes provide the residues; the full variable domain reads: EAGVTQFPSHSVIEKGQTVTLRCDPISGHDNLYWYRRVMGKEIKFLLHFVKESKQDESGMPNNRFLAERTGGTYSTLKVQPAELEDSGVYFCASSYGTGSPNEQFFGPGTRLTVL.